This TCR beta chain is drawn from a study of cytomegalovirus exposure and HLA in healthy donors. Looking at the study overall: The approximately 110 validation repertoires were reported in a later analysis to have been generated on the same platform as the 500 to 700 first-cohort repertoires.

A remark on this clone: As yet, its antigen is unknown.

Separate from the approximately 600-subject first cohort was the approximately 110-subject validation cohort, to which the donors belonged. Per germline, CDR1 SGHVS and CDR2 FNYEAQ. J was trimmed by 7 bases and V by 5 bases; bases with no gene match: 9. The CDR3 runs 14 residues. Study conclusions and caveats: There were a few CMV-associated chains whose specificity for CMV antigens was confirmed in vitro. Cytomegalovirus-associated status was assigned to about 160 TCR beta chains.

Clones were read by immunoSEQ multiplex PCR, and TCRdb kept only the in-frame ones, dropping some. The sample lists about 63,000 clones; roughly nine tenths were seen once. V gene TRBV7-6 combines with J gene TRBJ1-1, with 8 bases that match TRBD1. The sample was PBMCs. This TCR was recovered from a woman younger than 35 in good health and CMV-seronegative. The CDR3 region is CASSRTGFPGEAFF. CDR3 sequence (DNA): TGTGCCAGCAGCAGGACAGGGTTTCCCGGTGAAGCTTTCTTT.